Presented here are 14 T cell receptor beta chains from one specimen sequenced in a study of blood T cell repertoires in COVID-19. Only in-frame clones appear in the TCRdb table, and some are missing; sequencing was by immunoSEQ multiplex PCR. Found here are around 190,000 clones, roughly 80% of them singletons; the top ten hold about 1.6%. Material for sequencing was peripheral blood. The receptors shown here come from a human donor in a cohort sampled during active COVID-19.

This chain connects TRBV6-2 or TRBV6-3 to TRBJ2-1; the match to TRBD1 covers 8 bases. This CDR3 contains 15 residues. Germline CDR1 MNHEY, CDR2 SVGEGT. Germline trimming cut 6 bases from V and 4 bases from J; bases unmatched to any gene: 8. CDR3 residues: CASSPLGQAYNEQFF. The CDR3 region has the DNA TGTGCCAGCAGCCCCCTGGGACAGGCGTACAATGAGCAGTTCTTC.

This clone was seen a few times. The chain links TRBV28 to TRBJ1-5; D is uncertain. The V gene's germline CDR1 is MDHEN and CDR2 SYDVKM. CDR3 length: 16 amino acids. V was cut by 5 bases and J by 2 bases, with 16 bases left in between. The CDR3 region is CASSPSGREGNQPQHF. CDR3 bases: TGTGCCAGCAGTCCCTCCGGGAGGGAGGGCAATCAGCCCCAGCATTTT.

This chain joins TRBV4-1 and TRBJ2-6; TRBD1 matches 12 bases. With V trimmed by 2 bases and J by 3 bases, 5 bases remained unmatched. Germline values: CDR1 MGHRA, CDR2 YSYEKL. The CDR3 totals 18 residues. CDR3: CASSQPGQGANGANVLTF. Here the CDR3 DNA reads TGCGCCAGCAGCCAACCGGGACAGGGGGCTAATGGGGCCAACGTCCTGACTTTC.

The chain recombines TRBV10-1 with TRBJ1-1; D is possibly TRBD1 (6 bases). V lost 4 bases, J lost 5 bases, and 11 bases lay in between. The CDR3 length is 13 residues. Germline loops: CDR1 WNHNN, CDR2 SYGVQD (reference sequence). This chain's CDR3 is CASSVGTLTEAFF. In DNA form, the CDR3 reads TGCGCCAGCAGTGTGGGGACACTTACTGAAGCTTTCTTT.

This chain uses TRBV28 with TRBJ1-3, with 7 bases identical to TRBD1. CDR1 is MDHEN and CDR2 is SYDVKM in the germline V gene. The CDR3 consists of 13 residues. V lost 6 bases and J lost 2; bases outside the gene matches: 1. The CDR3 here is CASRQGAGNTIYF. The CDR3 DNA is TGTGCCAGCAGGCAGGGGGCTGGAAACACCATATATTTT.

The genes are TRBV6-1 and TRBJ1-2, with 9 bases matching TRBD1. V shed 3 bases, J shed 8 bases, and the junction held 7 bases outside the gene matches. Germline assignment: CDR1 MNHNS and CDR2 SASEGT. The CDR3 totals 14 residues. The CDR3, as DNA: TGTGCCAGCAGTGAGTGGGGGGGACAGGGCGGCTACACCTTC. It translates to CASSEWGGQGGYTF.

This clone was counted many times. At one end the junction does not follow the germline gene, possibly because of a read error. V gene TRBV27 combines with J gene TRBJ1-6; perhaps TRBD1 as D (5 bases). The CDR3 is 16 residues long. Germline V lookup: CDR1 MNHEY, CDR2 SMNVEV (reference sequence). Here the CDR3 reads CASSLSTGDFDSPLHF. The CDR3, as DNA: TGTGCCAGCAGTCTATCGACGGGGGATTTCGATTCACCCCTCCACTTT.

The gene calls are TRBV19 and TRBJ2-2; TRBD2 aligns across 12 bases. The CDR3 length is 16 residues. CDR1 LNHDA and CDR2 SQIVND come from the germline V gene (reference sequence). Trimming removed 4 bases from V and 7 bases from J; junction bases left unmatched: 7. CDR3 residues: CASSSPPSGRVGELFF. CDR3 nucleotide sequence: TGTGCCAGTAGTAGTCCGCCTAGCGGGAGGGTCGGGGAGCTGTTTTTT. The variable domain in full, with the rest retrieved from reference TRBV19 and TRBJ2-2, is DGGITQSPKYLFRKEGQNVTLSCEQNLNHDAMYWYRQDPGQGLRLIYYSQIVNDFQKGDIAEGYSVSREKKESFPLTVTSAQKNPTAFYLCASSSPPSGRVGELFFGEGSRLTVL.

The gene calls are TRBV2 and TRBJ2-7; a possible D gene is TRBD1 (5 bases). This CDR3 is built from 14 residues. Looked up from germline, CDR1 is SNHLY and CDR2 is FYNNEI. With 9 bases removed from V and 7 bases from J, the gap between germline ends came to 22 bases. In nucleotides, the CDR3 is TGTGCCAGTGCCCAGACAGTAGGGGATGGGGAGCAGTACTTC. Protein product: CASAQTVGDGEQYF. The full variable domain, with the rest looked up from reference TRBV2 and TRBJ2-7, is EPEVTQTPSHQVTQMGQEVILRCVPISNHLYFYWYRQILGQKVEFLVSFYNNEISEKSEIFDDQFSVERPDGSNFTLKIRSTKLEDSAMYFCASAQTVGDGEQYFGPGTRLTVT.

This clone was counted a single time. The J gene is TRBJ1-5, the V gene TRBV9; 8 bases agree with TRBD1. V gave up 4 bases and J gave up 0 bases; unmatched junction bases: 6. Per the germline V gene, CDR1 is SGDLS and CDR2 is YYNGEE. This CDR3 is built from 16 residues. The CDR3 DNA reads as TGTGCCAGCAGCCCCGGACAGGGCAGTAGCAATCAGCCCCAGCATTTT. Protein: CASSPGQGSSNQPQHF.

The chain employs TRBV9 and TRBJ2-6; D call uncertain. The ends were cut back, 0 bases at V and 0 bases at J, with 7 bases in the middle. CDR1 is SGDLS, CDR2 YYNGEE, per germline. This CDR3 comprises 16 residues. CDR3 protein: CASSVATSSGANVLTF. The CDR3 bases are TGTGCCAGCAGCGTAGCTACGAGCTCTGGGGCCAACGTCCTGACTTTC.

V usage is TRBV28 and J usage is TRBJ2-7; the D gene is possibly TRBD1 (6 bases). V gave up 5 bases and J gave up 3 bases, with 20 bases separating them. The CDR3 has 16 amino acids. The germline CDR1 and CDR2 sequences are MDHEN and SYDVKM. The CDR3 DNA follows: TGTGCCAGCAGTCCACCCTACAGGGTCTCCCTCTACGAGCAGTACTTC. Translated, it gives CASSPPYRVSLYEQYF.

The chain combines TRBV5-1 with TRBJ2-1; 8 bases are a match to TRBD2. The CDR3 is made up of 14 amino acids. V lost 4 bases, J lost 7 bases, and 7 bases stayed unmatched. Germline V gives CDR1 SGHRS, CDR2 YFSETQ. CDR3 protein: CASSPPGTRNEQFF. As DNA, the CDR3 is TGCGCCAGCAGCCCTCCCGGGACTAGGAATGAGCAGTTCTTC. The entire variable domain, with the rest obtained from reference TRBV5-1 and TRBJ2-1, is as follows: KAGVTQTPRYLIKTRGQQVTLSCSPISGHRSVSWYQQTPGQGLQFLFEYFSETQRNKGNFPGRFSGRQFSNSRSEMNVSTLELGDSALYLCASSPPGTRNEQFFGPGTRLTVL.

The gene calls are TRBV4-1 and TRBJ2-1; 7 bases align to TRBD1. CDR1 and CDR2 from the germline V gene are MGHRA and YSYEKL. This CDR3 contains 14 residues. The trim removed 0 bases at V and 4 bases at J, leaving 0 bases unmatched. In nucleotides, the CDR3 is TGCGCCAGCAGCCAAGAGGGACAGTACAATGAGCAGTTCTTC. It encodes CASSQEGQYNEQFF.